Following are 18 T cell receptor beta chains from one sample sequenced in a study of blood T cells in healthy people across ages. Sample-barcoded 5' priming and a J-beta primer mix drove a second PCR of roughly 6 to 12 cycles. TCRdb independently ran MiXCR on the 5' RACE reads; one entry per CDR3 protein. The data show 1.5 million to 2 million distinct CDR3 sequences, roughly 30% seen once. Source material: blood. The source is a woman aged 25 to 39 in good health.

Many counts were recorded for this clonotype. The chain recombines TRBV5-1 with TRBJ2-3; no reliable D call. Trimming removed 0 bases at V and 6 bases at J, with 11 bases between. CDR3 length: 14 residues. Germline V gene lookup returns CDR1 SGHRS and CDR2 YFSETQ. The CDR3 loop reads CASSLETEADTQYF. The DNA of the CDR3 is TGCGCCAGCAGCTTGGAGACTGAGGCGGATACGCAGTATTTT.

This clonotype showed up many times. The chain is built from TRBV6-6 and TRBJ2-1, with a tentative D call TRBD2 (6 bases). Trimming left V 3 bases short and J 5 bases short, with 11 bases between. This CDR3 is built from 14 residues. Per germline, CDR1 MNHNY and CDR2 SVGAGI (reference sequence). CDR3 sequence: CASSYSGTDNEQFF. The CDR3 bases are TGTGCCAGCAGTTATTCCGGGACTGACAATGAGCAGTTCTTC.

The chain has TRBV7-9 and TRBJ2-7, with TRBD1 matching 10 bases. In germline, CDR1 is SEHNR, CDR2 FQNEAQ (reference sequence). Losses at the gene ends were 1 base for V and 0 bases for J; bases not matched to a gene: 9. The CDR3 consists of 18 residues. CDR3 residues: CASSLGWGTGVSSYEQYF. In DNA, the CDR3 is TGTGCCAGCAGCTTAGGTTGGGGGACAGGGGTGAGCTCCTACGAGCAGTACTTC.

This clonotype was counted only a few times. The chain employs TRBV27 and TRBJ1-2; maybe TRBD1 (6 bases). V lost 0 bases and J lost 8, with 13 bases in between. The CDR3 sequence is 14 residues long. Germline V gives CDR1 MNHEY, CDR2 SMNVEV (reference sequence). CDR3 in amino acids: CASSLSSGARGYTF. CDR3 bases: TGTGCCAGCAGTTTATCATCGGGGGCGAGGGGCTACACCTTC.

CDR3 DNA: TGTGCCAGCAGTTACTCGAAACAGGGCGTCGGCGAGCAGTACTTC. This encodes CASSYSKQGVGEQYF. This chain joins TRBV6-5 and TRBJ2-7, with D maybe TRBD1 (6 bases). Trimming cost V 0 bases and J 6 bases, with 15 bases left between them. Germline values: CDR1 MNHEY, CDR2 SVGAGI. This CDR3 contains 15 residues.

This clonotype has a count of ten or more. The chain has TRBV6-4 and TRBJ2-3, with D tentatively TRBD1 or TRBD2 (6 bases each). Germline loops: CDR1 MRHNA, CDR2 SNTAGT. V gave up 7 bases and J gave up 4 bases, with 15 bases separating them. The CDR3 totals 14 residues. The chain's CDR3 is CASKVEGGADTQYF. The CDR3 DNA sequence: TGTGCCAGCAAAGTGGAGGGGGGCGCAGATACGCAGTATTTT.

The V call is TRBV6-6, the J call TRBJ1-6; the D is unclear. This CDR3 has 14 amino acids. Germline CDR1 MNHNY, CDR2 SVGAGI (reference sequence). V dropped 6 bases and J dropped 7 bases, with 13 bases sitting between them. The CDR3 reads CASRLRTENSPLHF. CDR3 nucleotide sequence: TGTGCCAGCAGGCTTCGGACGGAGAATTCACCCCTCCACTTT.

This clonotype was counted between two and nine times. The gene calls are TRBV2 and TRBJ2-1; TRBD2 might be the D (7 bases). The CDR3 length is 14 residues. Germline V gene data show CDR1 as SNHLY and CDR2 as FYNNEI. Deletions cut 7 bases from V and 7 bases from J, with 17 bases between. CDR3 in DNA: TGTGCCAGCACGAGGGCGGGGGCCGAGAATGAGCAGTTCTTC. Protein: CASTRAGAENEQFF.

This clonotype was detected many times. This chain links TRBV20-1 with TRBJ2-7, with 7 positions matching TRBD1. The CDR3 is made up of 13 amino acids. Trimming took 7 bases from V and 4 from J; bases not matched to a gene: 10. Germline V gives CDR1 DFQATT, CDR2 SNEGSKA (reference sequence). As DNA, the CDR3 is TGCAGTGAGGACCGGGACAGACCTTACGAGCAGTACTTC. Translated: CSEDRDRPYEQYF.

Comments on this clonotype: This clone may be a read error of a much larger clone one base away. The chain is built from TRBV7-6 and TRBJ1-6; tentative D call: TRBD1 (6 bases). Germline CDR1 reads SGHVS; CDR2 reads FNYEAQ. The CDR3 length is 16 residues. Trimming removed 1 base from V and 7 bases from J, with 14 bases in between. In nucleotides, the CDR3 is TGTGCCAGCAGCTTAGTGACAGGCGCACCAAATTCACCCCTCCACTTT. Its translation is CASSLVTGAPNSPLHF.

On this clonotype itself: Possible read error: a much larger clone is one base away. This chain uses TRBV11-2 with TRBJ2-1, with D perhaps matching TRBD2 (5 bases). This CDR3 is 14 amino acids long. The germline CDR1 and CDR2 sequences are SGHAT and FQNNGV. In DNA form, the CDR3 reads TGTGCCAGCAGGGCGGCTAGCTCCTACAGTGAGCAGTTCTTC. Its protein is CASRAASSYSEQFF.

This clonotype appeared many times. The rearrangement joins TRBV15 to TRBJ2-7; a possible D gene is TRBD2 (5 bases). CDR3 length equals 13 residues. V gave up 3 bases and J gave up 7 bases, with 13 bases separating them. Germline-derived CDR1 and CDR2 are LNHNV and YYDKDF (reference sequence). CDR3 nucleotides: TGTGCCACCAGCAGGACCAGGCCGGGGGAGCAGTACTTC. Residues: CATSRTRPGEQYF.

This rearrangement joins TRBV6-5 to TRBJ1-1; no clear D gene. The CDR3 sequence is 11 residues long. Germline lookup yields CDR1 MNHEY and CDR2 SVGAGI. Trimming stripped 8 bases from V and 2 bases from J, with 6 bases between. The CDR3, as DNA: TGTGCCAGCGGTCGTAACACTGAAGCTTTCTTT. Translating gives CASGRNTEAFF.

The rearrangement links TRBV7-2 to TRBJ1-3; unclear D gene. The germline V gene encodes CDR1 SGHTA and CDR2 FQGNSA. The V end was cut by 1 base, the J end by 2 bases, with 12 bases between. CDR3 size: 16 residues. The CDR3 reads CASSLDRSPTGNTIYF. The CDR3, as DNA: TGTGCCAGCAGCTTAGATCGCAGTCCTACTGGAAACACCATATATTTT.

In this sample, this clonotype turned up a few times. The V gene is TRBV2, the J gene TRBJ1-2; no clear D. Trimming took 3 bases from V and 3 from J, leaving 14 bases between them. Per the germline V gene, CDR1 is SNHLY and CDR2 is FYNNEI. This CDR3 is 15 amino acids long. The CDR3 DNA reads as TGTGCCAGCAGTGAGGTACAAGCCCCCCACTATGGCTACACCTTC. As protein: CASSEVQAPHYGYTF.

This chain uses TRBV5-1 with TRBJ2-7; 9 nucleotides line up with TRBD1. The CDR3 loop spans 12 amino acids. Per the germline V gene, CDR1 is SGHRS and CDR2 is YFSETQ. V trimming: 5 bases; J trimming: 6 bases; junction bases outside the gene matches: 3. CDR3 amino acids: CASRGQGSEQYF. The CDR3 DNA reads TGCGCCAGCAGGGGACAGGGTTCCGAGCAGTACTTC.

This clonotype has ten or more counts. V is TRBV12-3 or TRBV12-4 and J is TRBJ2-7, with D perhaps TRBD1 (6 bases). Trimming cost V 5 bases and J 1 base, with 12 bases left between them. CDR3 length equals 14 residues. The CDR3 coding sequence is TGTGCCAGCAGTCGACAGGACAGTTCCTACGAGCAGTACTTC. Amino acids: CASSRQDSSYEQYF.

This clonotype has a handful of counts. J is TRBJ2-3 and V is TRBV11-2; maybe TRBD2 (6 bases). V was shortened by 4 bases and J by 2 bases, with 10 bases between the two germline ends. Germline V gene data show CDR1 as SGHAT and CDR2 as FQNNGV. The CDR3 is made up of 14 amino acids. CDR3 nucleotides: TGTGCCAGCAGCTACCGGGGGAACACAGATACGCAGTATTTT. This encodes CASSYRGNTDTQYF. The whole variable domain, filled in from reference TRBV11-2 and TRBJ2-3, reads EAGVAQSPRYKIIEKRQSVAFWCNPISGHATLYWYQQILGQGPKLLIQFQNNGVVDDSQLPKDRFSAERLKGVDSTLKIQPAKLEDSAVYLCASSYRGNTDTQYFGPGTRLTVL.